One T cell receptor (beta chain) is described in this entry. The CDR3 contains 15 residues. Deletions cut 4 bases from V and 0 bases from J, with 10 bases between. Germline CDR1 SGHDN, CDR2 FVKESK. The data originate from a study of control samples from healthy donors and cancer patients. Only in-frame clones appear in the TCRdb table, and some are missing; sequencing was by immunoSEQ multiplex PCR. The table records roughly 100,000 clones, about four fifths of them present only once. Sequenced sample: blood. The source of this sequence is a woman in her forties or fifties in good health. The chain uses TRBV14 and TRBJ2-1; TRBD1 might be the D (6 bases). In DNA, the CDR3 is TGTGCCAGCAGCCTCTACAGGGACTCCTACAATGAGCAGTTCTTC. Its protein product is CASSLYRDSYNEQFF.